This TCR beta chain was found in a study of neoadjuvant anti-PD-1 for oral cavity cancer. Study context: Patients without progression received a fourth nivolumab dose around day 43, then surgical resection on days 50-56. Whole-study findings and limits: With a few patients per group, TCR findings need larger cohorts.

Patients had newly diagnosed, untreated stage II-IVA oral cavity squamous cell carcinoma. These oral cavity squamous cell carcinomas were HPV-negative and locally advanced. Generated by immunoSEQ multiplex PCR, the TCRdb table keeps only in-frame clones and is missing some. The table records 60,000 to 80,000 clones, around 85% of them present only once. As for this clone: Antigen specificity is unknown.

This sequence was found in a person between 40 and 85 years old with oral cavity squamous cell carcinoma. The specimen was PBMCs, collected before nivolumab (anti-PD-1) treatment.

CDR3 DNA sequence: TGTGCCAGCAGTTTAAACACGGGGGGTGGCTACACCTTC. Amino acids: CASSLNTGGGYTF. The chain employs TRBV27 and TRBJ1-2; TRBD1 is a possible D gene (5 bases). V was clipped by 2 bases and J by 7 bases, with 11 bases between them. Germline assignment: CDR1 MNHEY and CDR2 SMNVEV (reference sequence). This CDR3 spans 13 amino acids.